The rows below give T cell receptor beta chains drawn from one sample of a study of T cells in Graves' hyperthyroidism and ophthalmopathy. TCRdb reanalysed the multiplex PCR reads using MiXCR and keeps one entry per CDR3 protein. The repertoire holds 450,000 to 700,000 distinct CDR3 sequences, 46% seen once, with 15% to 20% in the top ten. Material for sequencing was peripheral blood or thyroid tissue (not recorded which). These receptors originate from an adult woman with Graves' disease, either hyperthyroidism or ophthalmopathy (not recorded which). The CDR3 runs from the conserved cysteine through the conserved F or W. The order of the fields is V gene, clone size, J gene, CDR3 length, D gene, CDR3 DNA, CDR3 protein. The D gene is left open where the match is weak. Clone size is not always given. Where it is, it says once, few, many or a class for expanded clones.

>TRBV7-9|NA|TRBJ2-7|13|NA
TGTGCCAGCAGTCTCCGGGCCCTCTACGAGCAGTACTTC
CASSLRALYEQYF
>TRBV25-1|NA|TRBJ2-2|14|NA
TGTGCCAGCAGTGCTAGGGGGAACACCGGGGAGCTGTTTTTT
CASSARGNTGELFF
>TRBV29-1|NA|TRBJ2-7|13|TRBD1
TGCAGCGTTTCCCGACAGGGAGACTACGAGCAGTACTTC
CSVSRQGDYEQYF
>TRBV15|NA|TRBJ2-3|16|NA
TGTGCCACCAGCAGAGGGTATTCGGACAGCACAGATACGCAGTATTTT
CATSRGYSDSTDTQYF
>TRBV9|NA|TRBJ1-1|14|NA
TGTGCCAGCAGCCGTACCGACATGAACACTGAAGCTTTCTTT
CASSRTDMNTEAFF
>TRBV7-1|once|TRBJ2-7|14|TRBD2
TGTGCCAGCGGATCCAGCGGGATAACCTACGAGCAGTACTTC
CASGSSGITYEQYF
>TRBV29-1|NA|TRBJ2-7|11|NA
TGCAGCGGGCTCACGAGGAACGAGCAGTACTTC
CSGLTRNEQYF
>TRBV7-2|NA|TRBJ2-5|13|NA
TGTGCCAGCGGAGGGGGGACACAAGAGACCCAGTACTTC
CASGGGTQETQYF
>TRBV7-9|NA|TRBJ1-3|14|NA
TGTGCCAGCTCACAAGGGGACGCTGGAAACACCATATATTTT
CASSQGDAGNTIYF
>TRBV7-9|NA|TRBJ1-4|16|NA
TGTGCCAGCAGCGCCCCAAGAGGGGCCCGGTCTGAAAAACTGTTTTTT
CASSAPRGARSEKLFF
>TRBV10-3|NA|TRBJ1-2|12|NA
TGTGCCATCAGAGAGGGGGAATTTGGCTACACCTTC
CAIREGEFGYTF
>TRBV10-3|NA|TRBJ2-5|12|NA
TGTGCCATCAGTGGGACCACCAAGACCCTCTACTTC
CAISGTTKTLYF
>TRBV25-1|many|TRBJ2-7|12|NA
TGTGCCAGCAGTGAATGGTCCTACGAGCAGTACTTC
CASSEWSYEQYF
>TRBV14|many|TRBJ1-4|16|NA
TGTGCCAGCAGCCAAGAGTTCCCGGCAACTAATGAAAAACTGTTTTTT
CASSQEFPATNEKLFF
>TRBV5-1|NA|TRBJ1-6|13|NA
TGCGCCAGCAGCCTCCAGCACGATTCACCCCTCCACTTT
CASSLQHDSPLHF
>TRBV7-8|many|TRBJ2-5|15|NA
TGTGCCAGCAGCTTAGATCGACTTCTCCAAGAGACCCAGTACTTC
CASSLDRLLQETQYF
>TRBV28|NA|TRBJ2-5|19|NA
TGTGCCAGCAGTTCCTCACACGTGGACAACTACCTCCCCCAAGAGACCCAGTACTTC
CASSSSHVDNYLPQETQYF
>TRBV25-1|NA|TRBJ1-1|14|TRBD1
TGTGCCAGCATTATGACAGGGCCAAACACTGAAGCTTTCTTT
CASIMTGPNTEAFF
>TRBV7-2|few|TRBJ2-2|16|NA
TGTGCCAGCAGCTTGAGGGGACACATTAACACCGGGGAGCTGTTTTTT
CASSLRGHINTGELFF
>TRBV15|NA|TRBJ2-7|14|NA
TGTGCCACCAGCAGAGATCGGGGGCACTACGAGCAGTACTTC
CATSRDRGHYEQYF
>TRBV10-3|NA|TRBJ2-5|15|NA
TGTGCCATCAGTGAGGAGGGACTCATCTGGGAGACCCAGTACTTC
CAISEEGLIWETQYF
>TRBV18|NA|TRBJ1-1|14|NA
TGTGCCAGCTCAACCGGGACGGGGAACACTGAAGCTTTCTTT
CASSTGTGNTEAFF
>TRBV9|once|TRBJ1-3|12|NA
TGTGCCAGCAGCGCGCAGGCGGGGACTCTATATTTT
CASSAQAGTLYF
>TRBV28|NA|TRBJ1-6|15|NA
TGTGCCAGCAGTCTCGGGACCGCCAGCTCATCACCCCTCCACTTT
CASSLGTASSSPLHF
>TRBV7-2|many|TRBJ2-3|15|TRBD1
TGTGCCAGCACCACTCGACAGGGCTTAGCAGATACGCAGTATTTT
CASTTRQGLADTQYF
>TRBV11-2|few|TRBJ1-2|15|NA
TGTGCCAGCAGCTTAGCCTTTGGGGAGGACTATGGCTACACCTTC
CASSLAFGEDYGYTF
>TRBV7-9|few|TRBJ1-2|13|NA
TGTGCCAGCAGTCCTGACAGCGGGCATGGCTACACCTTC
CASSPDSGHGYTF
>TRBV6-5|many|TRBJ2-6|16|NA
TGTGCCAGCAGTTACTCAGGCAGTACTGGGGCCAACGTCCTGACTTTC
CASSYSGSTGANVLTF
>TRBV7-9|few|TRBJ2-7|14|NA
TGTGCCAGCAGCTTAGCGACAGCCACCTACGAGCAGTACTTC
CASSLATATYEQYF
>TRBV10-3|NA|TRBJ1-6|15|NA
TGTGCTAGAGATTTAGGCGGCGGAGATAATTCACCCCTCCACTTT
CARDLGGGDNSPLHF
>TRBV4-1|NA|TRBJ2-5|16|TRBD1
TGCGCCAGCAGCCATCCGGGACAGGGGGAGGGAGAGACCCGGTACTTC
CASSHPGQGEGETRYF
>TRBV28|NA|TRBJ1-2|14|TRBD1
TGTGCCAGCAGTACCATGGGAGGGGGCAGTGGCTACACCTTC
CASSTMGGGSGYTF
>TRBV6-2/TRBV6-3|many|TRBJ2-2|14|NA
TGTGCCAGCCTGCAGGCGCTCTTTCGAGGGGAGCTGTTTTTT
CASLQALFRGELFF
>TRBV25-1|many|TRBJ2-5|15|NA
TGTGCCAGCAGTGAATATTTAGGGTCCCAAGAGACCCAGTACTTC
CASSEYLGSQETQYF
>TRBV6-2/TRBV6-3|many|TRBJ2-7|12|NA
TGTGCCAGCAGTCGTATCCAACTGGAGCAGTACTTC
CASSRIQLEQYF
>TRBV5-1|few|TRBJ2-1|14|NA
TGCGCCAGCATGGAGGCTACCTCCTACAATGAGCAGTTCTTC
CASMEATSYNEQFF
>TRBV12-3/TRBV12-4|NA|TRBJ1-4|13|NA
TGTGCCATCACTCCTGACCGGCGAGAAAAACTGTTTTTT
CAITPDRREKLFF
>TRBV6-5|NA|TRBJ2-7|16|NA
TGTGCCAGCAGTTACACAACCGGGAAAAGCCCGTACGAGCAGTACTTC
CASSYTTGKSPYEQYF
>TRBV25-1|NA|TRBJ1-3|15|NA
TGTGCCAGCAGTGACGCGGGGGATTCTGGAAACACCATATATTTT
CASSDAGDSGNTIYF
>TRBV12-3/TRBV12-4|NA|TRBJ2-5|12|NA
TGTGCCAGCAGTATGCGCTTTCAGCCCCAGTACTTC
CASSMRFQPQYF
>TRBV7-6|many|TRBJ2-2|17|TRBD1
TGTGCCAGCAGCTTCATTACAGGGGACACGAACACCGGGGAGCTGTTTTTT
CASSFITGDTNTGELFF
>TRBV10-3|NA|TRBJ2-5|16|NA
TGTGCCATCAGTGAACCGGACGCCGGGGTGGAGGAGACCCAGTACTTC
CAISEPDAGVEETQYF
>TRBV10-2|few|TRBJ2-7|8|NA
TGCGCCAGCAGAGGGCAGTACTTC
CASRGQYF
>TRBV18|few|TRBJ2-2|15|NA
TGTGCCAGCTCACCAACCCGATCAGAAGCCGGGGAGCTGTTTTTT
CASSPTRSEAGELFF
>TRBV9|NA|TRBJ2-7|16|NA
TGTGCCAGCAGCGGATCCCGAGGACCCACATCCTACGAGCAGTACTTC
CASSGSRGPTSYEQYF
>TRBV7-6|NA|TRBJ2-6|17|TRBD1
TGTGTCAGCAGCTCCGGACAGACAGGGACTGGGGCCAACGTCCTGACTTTC
CVSSSGQTGTGANVLTF
>TRBV4-1|many|TRBJ1-1|13|NA
TGCGCCAGCAGCCAAGATTGGAATACTGAAGCTTTCTTT
CASSQDWNTEAFF
>TRBV19|NA|TRBJ2-2|16|NA
TGTGCCAGCAGCTCCGCCTTGGACGGGAACACCGGGGAGCTGTTTTTT
CASSSALDGNTGELFF
>TRBV5-1|NA|TRBJ2-7|15|TRBD2
TGCGCCAGCAGCTTAGGCGGGAGTGTGTCCTACGAGCAGTACTTC
CASSLGGSVSYEQYF
>TRBV4-1|NA|TRBJ1-2|14|NA
TGCGCCAGCAGCCATATCAGGGGCGCACGAGGCTACACCTTC
CASSHIRGARGYTF